These 30 T cell receptor beta chains came from one sample sequenced in a study of blood T cell repertoires in COVID-19. Sequencing was performed with immunoSEQ multiplex PCR; in TCRdb, only in-frame clones are kept and a portion is missing. The sample consists of some 250,000 clones, approximately 83% of them appearing once. Sequenced sample: peripheral blood. The source is a woman aged 25 to 39 who had recovered from COVID-19.

The chain joins TRBV4-3 to TRBJ2-3, with D unclear. Looked up from germline, CDR1 is LGHNA and CDR2 is YSLEER. The CDR3 length is 15 residues. V lost 3 bases and J 0 bases, leaving 10 bases between the germline ends. This chain's CDR3 is CASSHGLTSTDTQYF. For the CDR3, the DNA is TGCGCCAGCAGCCACGGCTTGACTAGCACAGATACGCAGTATTTT.

The CDR3 reads CASSRDTMNTEAFF. The CDR3 DNA follows: TGTGCCAGCAGCCGAGACACCATGAACACTGAAGCTTTCTTT. The chain carries TRBV6-5 and TRBJ1-1, with D uncertain. There are 14 residues in the CDR3. V was shortened by 6 bases and J by 0 bases, with 11 bases between the two germline ends. Germline assignment: CDR1 MNHEY and CDR2 SVGAGI.

This clone was seen a handful of times. This chain links TRBV9 with TRBJ2-1, with D hard to call. The germline gives CDR1 SGDLS, CDR2 YYNGEE. The CDR3 extends over 17 amino acids. The V end lost 0 bases, the J end lost 0 bases, and 13 bases lay between the germline ends. This CDR3 reads CASSVDEIVSSYNEQFF. CDR3 DNA sequence: TGTGCCAGCAGCGTAGATGAGATTGTTAGCTCCTACAATGAGCAGTTCTTC.

V is TRBV27 and J is TRBJ1-6, with TRBD1 matching 7 bases. From germline, CDR1 is MNHEY and CDR2 SMNVEV (reference sequence). Trimming at V came to 4 bases and at J to 10 bases, leaving 7 bases not matched to a gene. This CDR3 comprises 14 residues. CDR3 protein: CASSSTGLWSPLHF. The CDR3 nucleotides read TGTGCCAGCAGTTCGACAGGGTTGTGGTCACCCCTCCACTTT.

V usage is TRBV12-5 and J usage is TRBJ1-2, with a possible D match to TRBD1 (6 bases). CDR1 is LGHNT, CDR2 FRNRAP, per germline. The CDR3 runs to 13 residues. The V and J ends lost 7 bases and 7 bases respectively, with 16 bases between them. CDR3 amino acids: CASDVGGALGYTF. Written as DNA, the CDR3 is TGTGCTAGTGACGTCGGGGGGGCGCTTGGCTACACCTTC.

This CDR3 is CASSQTWNTGELFF. In DNA, the CDR3 is TGTGCCAGCAGCCAAACATGGAACACCGGGGAGCTGTTTTTT. The rearrangement links TRBV2 to TRBJ2-2, with D unresolved. CDR1 is SNHLY, CDR2 FYNNEI, per germline. V lost 6 bases, J lost 1 base, and 9 bases lay in between. CDR3 length: 14 residues.

The gene calls are TRBV7-6 and TRBJ2-5; perhaps TRBD1 as D (6 bases). The CDR3 totals 16 residues. The germline V gene has CDR1 SGHVS and CDR2 FNYEAQ. Trimming cost V 5 bases and J 1 base, with 17 bases left between them. The CDR3, as DNA: TGTGCCAGCAGCCCCCGAGAAGGGGGACCCCAAGAGACCCAGTACTTC. It specifies CASSPREGGPQETQYF.

The rearrangement joins TRBV5-1 to TRBJ2-2, with 9 bases fitting TRBD2. This CDR3 is 15 amino acids long. The V gene end was trimmed by 0 bases and the J gene end by 5 bases; junction bases not matched to a gene: 2. Germline V gene lookup returns CDR1 SGHRS and CDR2 YFSETQ. The CDR3 bases are TGCGCCAGCAGCTTGGGACTAGCGGAGACCGGGGAGCTGTTTTTT. This gives the protein CASSLGLAETGELFF.

The chain has TRBV9 and TRBJ2-1; D not resolved. V lost 3 bases and J 1 base, leaving 11 bases between the germline ends. This CDR3 spans 15 amino acids. The germline gives CDR1 SGDLS, CDR2 YYNGEE. This CDR3 reads CASSANFESYNEQFF. CDR3 sequence (DNA): TGTGCCAGCAGCGCAAACTTCGAATCCTACAATGAGCAGTTCTTC.

The V and J genes are TRBV2 and TRBJ2-1, with 9 bases fitting TRBD1. V shed 6 bases and J 3 bases; nucleotides not matched to a gene: 6. The CDR3 loop spans 15 amino acids. CDR1 and CDR2 (germline): SNHLY, FYNNEI. The chain's CDR3 is CASRQGQGNYNEQFF. In DNA form, the CDR3 reads TGTGCCAGCAGGCAGGGACAGGGAAACTACAATGAGCAGTTCTTC.

The V call is TRBV7-9, the J call TRBJ2-1; 12 bases map to TRBD2. CDR1 SEHNR and CDR2 FQNEAQ come from the germline V gene (reference sequence). Trimming at V came to 3 bases and at J to 0 bases, leaving 9 bases not matched to a gene. This CDR3 has 19 amino acids. The CDR3 DNA is TGTGCCAGCAGCTTTGAACTAGCGGGGGGCCCTCTCTCCTACAATGAGCAGTTCTTC. It yields the protein CASSFELAGGPLSYNEQFF.

The chain recombines TRBV7-2 with TRBJ2-1; D gene ambiguous. CDR1 and CDR2 from the germline V gene are SGHTA and FQGNSA. The CDR3 runs to 12 residues. V shed 5 bases and J shed 5 bases, with 7 bases lying between them. CDR3 coding DNA: TGTGCCAGCAGCATACACGACAATGAGCAGTTCTTC. It specifies CASSIHDNEQFF.

V is TRBV6-5 and J is TRBJ1-3; 9 positions agree with TRBD1. CDR1 and CDR2 (germline): MNHEY, SVGAGI. Trimming took 5 bases from V and 7 from J; bases not matched to a gene: 9. The CDR3 length is 15 residues. CDR3: CASSTDRGTQNTIYF. In DNA, the CDR3 is TGTGCCAGCAGTACGGACAGGGGTACCCAGAACACCATATATTTT.

The rearrangement joins TRBV7-2 to TRBJ2-7; 8 bases fit TRBD2. The ends lost 2 bases at V and 0 bases at J; junction bases unmatched: 6. The CDR3 loop spans 16 amino acids. CDR1 is SGHTA and CDR2 is FQGNSA in the germline V gene. The CDR3 is CASSLLAGISSYEQYF. DNA of the CDR3: TGTGCCAGCAGCTTACTAGCGGGTATAAGCTCCTACGAGCAGTACTTC.

The rearrangement uses TRBV5-5 and TRBJ1-1; 10 nucleotides agree with TRBD1. The CDR3 runs 17 residues. The germline V gene has CDR1 SGHKS and CDR2 YYEKEE (reference sequence). The junction had 7 bases not matched to a gene; V was cut back by 2 bases and J by 0 bases. The CDR3 nucleotides read TGTGCCAGCAGCTTCTTGCCGGGACAGGGGCTGAACACTGAAGCTTTCTTT. It encodes CASSFLPGQGLNTEAFF.

This clone was picked up a small number of times. The chain carries TRBV6-2 or TRBV6-3 and TRBJ1-6, with 7 bases matching TRBD1. CDR1 and CDR2 (germline): MNHEY, SVGEGT. Germline trimming cut 5 bases from V and 0 bases from J; bases unmatched to any gene: 7. The CDR3 length is 17 residues. The CDR3 sequence is CASSAGQTSSYNSPLHF. CDR3 sequence (DNA): TGTGCCAGCAGTGCGGGACAGACAAGCTCCTATAATTCACCCCTCCACTTT.

The chain couples TRBV11-2 to TRBJ2-1; 14 bases fit TRBD2. The CDR3 is 16 residues long. Germline loops: CDR1 SGHAT, CDR2 FQNNGV. V was clipped by 1 base and J by 6 bases; unmatched bases: 2. CDR3 loop: CASSLGGLAGVNEQFF. The CDR3 nucleotides are TGTGCCAGCAGCTTAGGGGGACTAGCGGGGGTCAATGAGCAGTTCTTC.

The V call is TRBV19, the J call TRBJ2-3, with a possible D match to TRBD1 (6 bases). The CDR3 consists of 16 residues. V shed 6 bases and J shed 5 bases, with 21 bases lying between them. CDR1 is LNHDA, CDR2 SQIVND, per germline (reference sequence). The CDR3 loop is CASSPSGAGRGDTQYF. CDR3 in DNA: TGTGCCAGTAGCCCATCGGGCGCAGGCAGGGGAGATACGCAGTATTTT.

This clone appeared a few times. J is TRBJ2-2 and V is TRBV11-2; 8 bases are a match to TRBD1. J gave up 4 bases and V 5 bases, and 6 bases lay outside the gene matches. The CDR3 spans 15 residues. Germline CDR1 and CDR2: SGHAT and FQNNGV. CDR3 loop: CASSKLQGATGELFF. CDR3 in DNA: TGTGCCAGCAGCAAGTTGCAGGGGGCCACCGGGGAGCTGTTTTTT.

The gene calls are TRBV12-2 and TRBJ2-7; TRBD1, the table's D call, lacks a check against the DNA. TRBV12-2 is tagged as a pseudogene. The CDR3 covers 20 residues. CDR3 in amino acids: CASRLADGAGMLRLSYEQYF. The CDR3 DNA follows: TGTGCAAGTCGCTTAGCCGATGGGGCAGGGATGCTCCGTCTCTCCTACGAGCAGTACTTC.

The chain uses TRBV4-2 and TRBJ2-1; 10 nucleotides agree with TRBD2. CDR3 length equals 20 residues. J was trimmed by 4 bases and V by 6 bases; bases with no gene match: 21. From germline, CDR1 is LGHNA and CDR2 YNFKEQ. The CDR3 nucleotides are TGTGCCAGCAGTGAGGAAAGCGGGGGGGCCTCCTTGGCCCATTACAATGAGCAGTTCTTC. Its protein product is CASSEESGGASLAHYNEQFF.

About this clone: The same CDR3 arises from other DNA sequences in this sample as well. V gene TRBV7-2 combines with J gene TRBJ1-1, with TRBD1 identical over 9 bases. CDR3 length: 14 residues. J was trimmed by 5 bases and V by 5 bases; bases with no gene match: 6. Germline assignment: CDR1 SGHTA and CDR2 FQGNSA. The DNA for the CDR3 is TGTGCCAGCAGCCCGCGACAGGGGGGGACTGAAGCTTTCTTT. Translating gives CASSPRQGGTEAFF.

The rearrangement uses TRBV5-1 and TRBJ2-2; TRBD1 is a possible D gene (6 bases). The germline gives CDR1 SGHRS, CDR2 YFSETQ. The CDR3 loop spans 16 amino acids. V gave up 5 bases and J gave up 4 bases, with 18 bases separating them. This CDR3 reads CASRFTGSVGTGELFF. CDR3 coding DNA: TGCGCCAGCAGATTTACAGGGTCGGTCGGCACCGGGGAGCTGTTTTTT.

The chain carries TRBV5-8 and TRBJ2-3; 10 bases agree with TRBD2. CDR3 length equals 15 residues. V was pared by 8 bases and J by 1 base, with 7 bases of the junction left unmatched. CDR1 SGHTS and CDR2 YDEGEE come from the germline V gene. CDR3 in amino acids: CARERGGRGTDTQYF. CDR3 sequence (DNA): TGTGCCAGGGAGCGGGGGGGCCGGGGCACAGATACGCAGTATTTT.

This clone was detected only a few times. The chain joins TRBV18 to TRBJ1-1, with D unresolved. The CDR3 spans 13 residues. V was cut by 3 bases and J by 6 bases, with 11 bases left in between. Germline values: CDR1 KGHSH, CDR2 LQKENI. CDR3 nucleotides: TGTGCCAGCTCACCGTCGGGGTCGGCTGAAGCTTTCTTT. Protein product: CASSPSGSAEAFF.

The J gene is TRBJ2-7, the V gene TRBV27, with TRBD1 matching 7 bases. The CDR3 loop spans 14 amino acids. Germline V gives CDR1 MNHEY, CDR2 SMNVEV (reference sequence). Trimming removed 8 bases from V and 9 bases from J; junction bases left unmatched: 16. This chain's CDR3 is CASAAGTASLRQYF. CDR3 DNA sequence: TGTGCCAGCGCAGCCGGGACAGCATCACTCCGGCAGTACTTC.

The chain uses TRBV6-5 and TRBJ1-4; possibly TRBD1 for D (6 bases). Trimming removed 7 bases at V and 8 bases at J, with 14 bases between. The CDR3 loop spans 13 amino acids. Germline V CDR1 and CDR2: MNHEY, SVGAGI. CDR3 residues: CASTTGRREKLFF. The CDR3, as DNA: TGTGCCAGCACAACAGGGCGAAGGGAAAAACTGTTTTTT.

The V gene is TRBV4-2, the J gene TRBJ1-3; D is unclear. CDR1 and CDR2 from the germline V gene are LGHNA and YNFKEQ. This CDR3 is built from 16 residues. V was clipped by 0 bases and J by 1 base, with 10 bases between them. The CDR3 DNA follows: TGTGCCAGCAGCCAAGAACCAACAGCTTCTGGAAACACCATATATTTT. Amino acid sequence: CASSQEPTASGNTIYF.

The chain links TRBV2 to TRBJ2-5; 12 bases map to TRBD2. Trimming at V came to 3 bases and at J to 1 base, leaving 6 bases not matched to a gene. This CDR3 comprises 17 residues. Germline loops: CDR1 SNHLY, CDR2 FYNNEI. DNA of the CDR3: TGTGCCAGCAGTGAGGGGAGGACTAGCGGGGTCCAAGAGACCCAGTACTTC. Protein: CASSEGRTSGVQETQYF.

The chain's CDR3 is CASSGTSGAEHNEQFF. As DNA, the CDR3 is TGTGCCAGCAGTGGGACTAGCGGGGCCGAACACAATGAGCAGTTCTTC. The genes are TRBV6-4 and TRBJ2-1; 12 bases align to TRBD2. J lost 5 bases, V lost 4 bases, and 6 bases had no gene match. Germline loops: CDR1 MRHNA, CDR2 SNTAGT. This CDR3 is 16 amino acids long.